This T cell receptor beta chain came from a study of blood T cell repertoires in COVID-19. On the study more broadly: The United States, Italy and Spain supplied acute and convalescent COVID-19 samples. Sources were T cells, B-cell-depleted T cells, or PBMCs; the material itself was cDNA or gDNA.

This clone was seen only once. In the source study's methods: Researchers report that nucleated cell counts were estimated from reference gene primer amplification. TCRdb's table, derived via immunoSEQ multiplex PCR, lists solely in-frame clones and lacks some. Clonal size and the V and J genes are those of that table, whereas D and trimming came from the DNA. Among some 39,000 clones listed, 90% were seen once. The trim removed 5 bases at V and 1 base at J, leaving 13 bases unmatched. CDR1 SEHNR and CDR2 FQNEAQ come from the germline V gene (reference sequence). CDR3 length: 17 amino acids. Material for sequencing was peripheral blood. This sequence was found in a human donor in a cohort sampled during active COVID-19. The rearrangement links TRBV7-9 to TRBJ1-2; 7 nucleotides agree with TRBD1. The CDR3 protein is CASSRETYRGLNYGYTF. The CDR3 nucleotides are TGTGCCAGCAGCCGAGAAACCTACAGGGGACTTAACTATGGCTACACCTTC. The full variable domain, completed using reference TRBV7-9 and TRBJ1-2, is DTGVSQNPRHKITKRGQNVTFRCDPISEHNRLYWYRQTLGQGPEFLTYFQNEAQLEKSRLLSDRFSAERPKGSFSTLEIQRTEQGDSAMYLCASSRETYRGLNYGYTFGSGTRLTVV.